The sequence of this T cell receptor (beta chain) was determined in a study of tumor-infiltrating lymphocytes in primary liver carcinoma. Total RNA amounting to approximately 460 ng was the source from which TCR beta cDNA was made with a constant-region primer. Three nested multiplex PCR rounds of slightly modified ARM-PCR generated TCR beta libraries. TRBV1-TRBV30 forward primers paired with a C-beta reverse primer were used in the first two PCR rounds, which ran roughly 11 cycles each. TCRdb analysed the multiplex PCR reads with MiXCR anew, one entry per CDR3 protein. The data contain 80,000 to 100,000 distinct CDR3 sequences, 65% to 70% of them singletons. Taking 20-30 mg of unsorted bulk tissue, the authors co-extracted RNA and DNA. This clonotype was seen at least ten times. The antigen remains unidentified. Losses at the gene ends were 4 bases for V and 0 bases for J; bases not matched to a gene: 6. CDR1 is MGHRA and CDR2 is YSYEKL in the germline V gene. The CDR3 is 16 residues long.

Points from the study as a whole: The top-250-clone fraction was significantly higher in tumors than in blood (p = 0.039).

This receptor was identified in a man aged 40-55 years with primary liver carcinoma and hepatitis B virus infection. The material sequenced was tumor-adjacent normal liver tissue. The V gene is TRBV4-1, the J gene TRBJ2-3; TRBD1 matches 8 bases. For the CDR3, the DNA is TGCGCCAGCAGCCGCCAGGGGGCTTCTAGCACAGATACGCAGTATTTT. Protein sequence: CASSRQGASSTDTQYF.